Shown below are 26 T cell receptor beta chains from a single sample sequenced in a study of T cells after posttransplantation cyclophosphamide. Treatment was busulfan-fludarabine conditioning, a marrow graft, and cyclophosphamide on days +3 and +4. TCRdb's table, derived via immunoSEQ multiplex PCR, lists solely in-frame clones and lacks some. The profile shows roughly 4,600 clones, over 60% of them singletons. The sequencing used PBMCs, collected 362 days after allogeneic stem cell transplant with posttransplant cyclophosphamide. These receptors all stem from a male patient in his sixties who received an allogeneic stem cell transplant from an unrelated donor, was CMV-positive, and had acute GVHD only. Among the T cells, some may be from the graft donor.

The chain is built from TRBV7-8 and TRBJ2-5; perhaps TRBD1 as D (5 bases). CDR3 size: 18 residues. CDR1 SGHVS and CDR2 FQNEAQ come from the germline V gene. The V end was cut by 2 bases, the J end by 3 bases, with 22 bases between. In DNA, the CDR3 is TGTGCCAGCAGCTTATGGGGCAGAGGTCGCGAGGACAAAGAGACCCAGTACTTC. Residues: CASSLWGRGREDKETQYF.

The rearrangement links TRBV5-4 to TRBJ2-7, with TRBD1 matching 9 bases. V shed 4 bases and J 0 bases; nucleotides not matched to a gene: 5. The length of the CDR3 is 15 residues. CDR1 is SGHNT and CDR2 is YYREEE in the germline V gene (reference sequence). CDR3 loop: CASSLQGALSYEQYF. CDR3 coding DNA: TGTGCCAGCAGCCTACAGGGGGCCCTCTCCTACGAGCAGTACTTC.

The V and J genes are TRBV10-3 and TRBJ2-3, with 14 bases identical to TRBD2. V lost 2 bases and J lost 6; bases outside the gene matches: 10. In germline, CDR1 is ENHRY, CDR2 SYGVKD. The CDR3 has 18 residues. The CDR3 region is CAISEPGLAGGPSDTQYF. The CDR3 bases are TGTGCCATCAGTGAGCCCGGACTAGCGGGGGGCCCGTCCGATACGCAGTATTTT.

The V gene is TRBV21-1, the J gene TRBJ2-3; TRBD1 reflects the table's D call only, with no check against the DNA. TRBV21-1 is shown as a pseudogene. The CDR3 is made up of 17 amino acids. CDR3 nucleotides: TGTGCCAGCAGCAAAGCAACCCCGGGACAGGGAACGCATACGCAGTATTTT. It specifies CASSKATPGQGTHTQYF.

The V and J genes are TRBV9 and TRBJ2-5; 8 bases agree with TRBD2. This CDR3 has 15 amino acids. Trimming cost V 6 bases and J 5 bases; bases outside gene matches: 12. Germline V gene sequence: CDR1 SGDLS, CDR2 YYNGEE. The CDR3 protein is CASTKAGGVSETQYF. The CDR3 nucleotides are TGTGCCAGCACCAAAGCCGGGGGGGTATCGGAGACCCAGTACTTC.

V is TRBV19 and J is TRBJ1-3, with D hard to call. The germline CDR1 and CDR2 sequences are LNHDA and SQIVND (reference sequence). The ends were cut back, 3 bases at V and 0 bases at J, with 9 bases in the middle. The CDR3 extends over 15 amino acids. The CDR3 DNA reads TGTGCCAGTAGTATGACGGAGAGCTCTGGAAACACCATATATTTT. This codes for CASSMTESSGNTIYF.

The chain recombines TRBV6-5 with TRBJ1-4; maybe TRBD1 (5 bases). The germline V and J ends were trimmed by 7 bases and 6 bases, with 18 bases remaining between them. The CDR3 is 15 amino acids. Germline V lookup: CDR1 MNHEY, CDR2 SVGAGI. CDR3 protein: CASTYSPGSHEKLFF. The CDR3 nucleotides read TGTGCCAGCACCTATTCCCCAGGGTCACATGAAAAACTGTTTTTT.

The chain couples TRBV27 to TRBJ2-5, with TRBD2 as a possible D gene (6 bases). The CDR3 spans 14 residues. The V and J ends lost 6 bases and 0 bases respectively, with 11 bases between them. Germline CDR1 and CDR2: MNHEY and SMNVEV (reference sequence). This CDR3 is CASREEGNQETQYF. Written as DNA, the CDR3 is TGTGCCAGCAGGGAGGAGGGGAACCAAGAGACCCAGTACTTC.

The J gene is TRBJ2-1, the V gene TRBV7-2; 15 bases line up with TRBD2. The J segment lost 6 bases and the V segment lost 5 bases, leaving 11 bases of the junction unmatched. The germline gives CDR1 SGHTA, CDR2 FQGNSA. The CDR3 sequence is 18 residues long. CDR3 in DNA: TGTGCCAGCAGCCACGGGACTAGCGGGAGGCGGGTGGGCAATGAGCAGTTCTTC. Translating gives CASSHGTSGRRVGNEQFF.

The CDR3 sequence: CASSLGALAGLHGEQFF. CDR3 bases: TGTGCCAGCAGCTTAGGCGCCCTAGCGGGCCTCCACGGTGAGCAGTTCTTC. The chain uses TRBV7-3 and TRBJ2-1; TRBD2 agrees at 8 bases. The V gene's germline CDR1 is SGHTA and CDR2 FQGTGA. CDR3 length: 17 residues. Trimming at V came to 2 bases and at J to 9 bases, leaving 15 bases not matched to a gene.

The chain recombines TRBV6-6 with TRBJ1-2; D is perhaps TRBD1 (6 bases). The CDR3 sequence is 16 residues long. Trimming cost V 6 bases and J 4 bases, with 21 bases left between them. Germline-derived CDR1 and CDR2 are MNHNY and SVGAGI (reference sequence). CDR3 protein: CASSPDPRGRGYGYTF. Here the CDR3 DNA reads TGTGCCAGCAGCCCTGACCCCCGGGGCAGGGGCTATGGCTACACCTTC.

This clone was seen a single time. CDR3 loop: CASSPWGTSYEQYF. As DNA, the CDR3 is TGTGCCAGCTCCCCTTGGGGGACTTCCTACGAGCAGTACTTC. V is TRBV6-5 and J is TRBJ2-7; the D gene is possibly TRBD2 (6 bases). CDR1 and CDR2 (germline): MNHEY, SVGAGI. The CDR3 totals 14 residues. V lost 8 bases and J lost 1, with 15 bases in between.

V gene TRBV9 combines with J gene TRBJ1-5; possible D gene TRBD1, 5 bases. Germline-derived CDR1 and CDR2 are SGDLS and YYNGEE. V lost 2 bases and J 5 bases, leaving 11 bases between the germline ends. This CDR3 region has 14 residues. The chain's CDR3 is CASSVDRSDQPQHF. In DNA form, the CDR3 reads TGTGCCAGCAGCGTCGACAGATCTGATCAGCCCCAGCATTTT.

This clone showed up just a few times. V usage is TRBV4-2 and J usage is TRBJ2-7; 12 nucleotides match TRBD2. Looked up from germline, CDR1 is LGHNA and CDR2 is YNFKEQ. CDR3 length: 17 amino acids. The V and J ends lost 1 base and 2 bases, in that order; junction bases with no gene match: 6. CDR3 sequence reads: CASSQALAGGVAYEQYF. CDR3 DNA: TGTGCCAGCAGCCAAGCCCTAGCGGGAGGGGTGGCCTACGAGCAGTACTTC.

The chain is built from TRBV30 and TRBJ2-6, with a possible D match to TRBD1 (5 bases). Trimming left V 0 bases short and J 0 bases short, with 9 bases between. The CDR3 has 16 residues. Germline lookup yields CDR1 GTSNPN and CDR2 SVGIG (reference sequence). As DNA, the CDR3 is TGTGCCTGGAGTGTGACAGCCTACTCTGGGGCCAACGTCCTGACTTTC. Translating it yields CAWSVTAYSGANVLTF.

V usage is TRBV9 and J usage is TRBJ2-1, with a weak D call TRBD2 (6 bases). Trimming left V 4 bases short and J 0 bases short, with 17 bases between. This CDR3 contains 17 residues. Germline assignment: CDR1 SGDLS and CDR2 YYNGEE. The CDR3 DNA sequence: TGTGCCAGCAGCACCCGGGACTTAGGAAGCTCCTACAATGAGCAGTTCTTC. Translated: CASSTRDLGSSYNEQFF.

The chain combines TRBV4-2 with TRBJ2-1; 10 nucleotides line up with TRBD2. V gave up 0 bases and J gave up 0 bases; unmatched junction bases: 8. Germline V gene sequence: CDR1 LGHNA, CDR2 YNFKEQ. CDR3 length equals 19 residues. The chain's CDR3 is CASSQEPSGGVLSYNEQFF. CDR3 DNA: TGTGCCAGCAGCCAAGAGCCCAGCGGGGGGGTGCTCTCCTACAATGAGCAGTTCTTC.

The CDR3 sequence: CASTISGNEKLFF. In DNA form, the CDR3 reads TGCGCCAGCACCATCTCCGGGAATGAAAAACTGTTTTTT. V gene TRBV5-1 combines with J gene TRBJ1-4; no clear D. This CDR3 spans 13 amino acids. Trimming pared 6 bases from V and 5 bases from J, leaving 11 bases between. Germline V gene sequence: CDR1 SGHRS, CDR2 YFSETQ.

The CDR3 reads CASSQSGGDNEQFF. The CDR3 coding sequence is TGTGCCAGCAGCCAGTCTGGGGGGGACAATGAGCAGTTCTTC. The chain combines TRBV7-2 with TRBJ2-1; 7 bases fit TRBD2. This CDR3 has 14 amino acids. Germline loops: CDR1 SGHTA, CDR2 FQGNSA. With 5 bases clipped from V and 5 bases from J, the junction kept 6 bases outside the gene matches.

The table lists this clone with a count of one. The V call is TRBV11-2, the J call TRBJ2-3, with D maybe TRBD2 (5 bases). This CDR3 has 15 residues. V gave up 2 bases and J gave up 1 base, with 10 bases separating them. Per the germline V gene, CDR1 is SGHAT and CDR2 is FQNNGV. CDR3 in DNA: TGTGCCAGCAGCTTACAGGATAGCGGCACAGATACGCAGTATTTT. This gives the protein CASSLQDSGTDTQYF.

V usage is TRBV6-6 and J usage is TRBJ2-5; 9 positions agree with TRBD1. The germline CDR1 and CDR2 sequences are MNHNY and SVGAGI (reference sequence). V lost 2 bases, J lost 5 bases, and 6 bases stayed unmatched. There are 15 residues in the CDR3. The CDR3 here is CASSYAGQGSETQYF. Here the CDR3 DNA reads TGTGCCAGCAGTTACGCAGGACAGGGGTCGGAGACCCAGTACTTC.

This clone came up a few times. The J gene is TRBJ1-5, the V gene TRBV18, with D possibly TRBD1 on 6 matching bases. This CDR3 has 14 residues. Trimming cost V 3 bases and J 4 bases, with 10 bases left between them. Germline assignment: CDR1 KGHSH and CDR2 LQKENI. CDR3 sequence: CASSPAGENQPQHF. As DNA, the CDR3 is TGTGCCAGCTCACCGGCAGGGGAGAATCAGCCCCAGCATTTT.

In DNA form, the CDR3 reads TGCGCCAGCACAGGGACTAGCGGCATCACAGATACGCAGTATTTT. Residues: CASTGTSGITDTQYF. The V gene is TRBV5-1, the J gene TRBJ2-3; 11 nucleotides agree with TRBD2. The J segment lost 2 bases and the V segment lost 6 bases, leaving 5 bases of the junction unmatched. The CDR3 covers 15 residues. The germline gives CDR1 SGHRS, CDR2 YFSETQ.

This chain joins TRBV18 and TRBJ2-5; 10 bases fit TRBD1. TRBJ2-7 matches the DNA end more closely, so the J call is doubtful. Per germline, CDR1 KGHSH and CDR2 LQKENI. The CDR3 is 16 residues long. The CDR3 is CASSPPTRQGADEQYF. In DNA, the CDR3 is TGTGCCAGCTCACCACCGACGAGACAGGGGGCTGACGAGCAGTACTTC.

This rearrangement joins TRBV7-8 to TRBJ2-7; 7 bases match TRBD1. Germline CDR1 is SGHVS and CDR2 is FQNEAQ. The CDR3 loop spans 12 amino acids. V gave up 5 bases and J gave up 6 bases; unmatched junction bases: 4. The CDR3: CASSLGQVEQYF. The CDR3 region has the DNA TGTGCCAGCAGCCTTGGACAGGTCGAGCAGTACTTC.

This clone is categorized as medium-sized. The V and J genes are TRBV6-6 and TRBJ1-3; D not certain. Trimming removed 10 bases from V and 8 bases from J, with 15 bases in between. The CDR3 extends over 12 amino acids. Germline V CDR1 and CDR2: MNHNY, SVGAGI (reference sequence). CDR3 sequence: CATLAGADTIYF. The CDR3 DNA sequence: TGTGCCACCCTGGCGGGCGCGGACACCATATATTTT.